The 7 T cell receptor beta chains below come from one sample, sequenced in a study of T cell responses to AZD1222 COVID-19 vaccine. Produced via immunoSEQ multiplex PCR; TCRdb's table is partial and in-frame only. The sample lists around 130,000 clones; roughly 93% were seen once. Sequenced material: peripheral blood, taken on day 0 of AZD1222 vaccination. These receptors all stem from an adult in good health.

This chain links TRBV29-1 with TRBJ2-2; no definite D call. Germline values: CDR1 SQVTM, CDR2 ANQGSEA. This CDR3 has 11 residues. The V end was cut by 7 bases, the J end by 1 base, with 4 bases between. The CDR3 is CSAGNTGELFF. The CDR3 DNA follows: TGCAGCGCGGGGAACACCGGGGAGCTGTTTTTT.

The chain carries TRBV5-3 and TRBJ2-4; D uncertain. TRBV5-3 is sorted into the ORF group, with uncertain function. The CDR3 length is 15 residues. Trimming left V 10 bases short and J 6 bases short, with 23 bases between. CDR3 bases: TGTGCCCCTCCCTGGGTGCACCCTAGTGTAAACATTCAGTACTTC. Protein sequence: CAPPWVHPSVNIQYF.

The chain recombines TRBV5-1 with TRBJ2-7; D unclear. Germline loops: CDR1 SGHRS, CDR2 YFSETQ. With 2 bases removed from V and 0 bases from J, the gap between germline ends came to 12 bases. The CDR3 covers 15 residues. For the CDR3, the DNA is TGCGCCAGCAGCTTATATCCCGATATCTCCTACGAGCAGTACTTC. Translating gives CASSLYPDISYEQYF.

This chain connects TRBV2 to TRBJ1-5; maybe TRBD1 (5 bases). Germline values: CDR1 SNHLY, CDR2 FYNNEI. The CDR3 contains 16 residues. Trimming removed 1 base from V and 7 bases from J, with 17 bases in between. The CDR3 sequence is CASSEGGLGVTQPQHF. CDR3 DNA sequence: TGTGCCAGCAGTGAAGGGGGTTTGGGGGTTACCCAGCCCCAGCATTTT.

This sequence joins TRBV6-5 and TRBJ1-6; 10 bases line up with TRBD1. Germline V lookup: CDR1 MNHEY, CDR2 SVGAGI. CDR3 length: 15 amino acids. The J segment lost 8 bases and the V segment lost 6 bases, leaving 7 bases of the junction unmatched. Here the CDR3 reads CASRDRDRGDSPLHF. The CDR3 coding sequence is TGTGCCAGCAGGGACCGGGACAGGGGTGATTCACCCCTCCACTTT.

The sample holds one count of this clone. CDR3 amino acids: CASSAGYGNQPQHF. The CDR3, as DNA: TGTGCCAGCAGTGCAGGGTACGGGAATCAGCCCCAGCATTTT. The rearrangement links TRBV28 to TRBJ1-5, with D possibly matching TRBD1 (5 bases). V was cut by 5 bases and J by 4 bases, with 12 bases left in between. The germline gives CDR1 MDHEN, CDR2 SYDVKM. The CDR3 has 14 amino acids.

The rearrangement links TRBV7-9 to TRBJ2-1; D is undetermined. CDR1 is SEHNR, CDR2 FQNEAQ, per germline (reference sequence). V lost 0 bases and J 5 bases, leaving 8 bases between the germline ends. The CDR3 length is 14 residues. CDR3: CASSLASGHNEQFF. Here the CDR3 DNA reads TGTGCCAGCAGCTTAGCGTCCGGGCACAATGAGCAGTTCTTC.